This entry is about one T cell receptor beta chain. Its target is not known. The ends lost 0 bases at V and 3 bases at J; junction bases unmatched: 9. The germline V gene has CDR1 MNHEY and CDR2 SMNVEV (reference sequence). The CDR3 loop spans 17 amino acids. These data belong to a study of T cell responses to AZD1222 COVID-19 vaccine. Study-level points and caveats: Of spike-specific TCRs, nearly half reportedly target regions left unmutated in variants. Researchers took repertoire samples only after the peak T cell response had come. Clonal diversity may have been underestimated in mostly white British donors.

Sequenced by immunoSEQ multiplex PCR; TCRdb stores in-frame clones only, minus some. The sample consists of about 110,000 clones, approximately 90% of them appearing once. V and J are TRBV27 and TRBJ2-7; 9 bases are shared with TRBD2. This TCR came from an adult in good health. The sample consisted of peripheral blood, taken on day 0 of AZD1222 vaccination. CDR3 bases: TGTGCCAGCAGTTTATCTAGCCTAGCGGGATTCCTCTACGAGCAGTACTTC. Amino acid sequence: CASSLSSLAGFLYEQYF.